Below, 24 T cell receptor beta chains from the same sample are listed, as sequenced in a study of blood T cells in healthy people across ages. With a J-beta primer mix and a sample-barcoded 5' primer, a second PCR ran about 7 to 12 cycles. Using its own MiXCR run on the 5' RACE reads, TCRdb lists one record per CDR3 protein. The sample holds roughly 1,700,000 distinct CDR3 sequences, approximately 28% seen once. Sequenced sample: blood. The source is a woman aged 25 to 39 in good health.

This clonotype was counted only a few times. For the CDR3, the DNA is TGCAGTGCTAGTCCCGCGGGATGGACTCGTTATCAAGAGACCCAGTACTTC. Its protein is CSASPAGWTRYQETQYF. This rearrangement joins TRBV20-1 to TRBJ2-5; D may be TRBD2 (6 bases). This CDR3 contains 17 residues. V lost 3 bases, J lost 2 bases, and 22 bases lay in between. The germline CDR1 and CDR2 sequences are DFQATT and SNEGSKA (reference sequence).

There are a few counts of this clonotype. The chain has TRBV5-1 and TRBJ2-5; D is uncertain. Germline CDR1 is SGHRS and CDR2 is YFSETQ. The CDR3 spans 13 residues. Deletions cut 2 bases from V and 5 bases from J, with 10 bases between. The CDR3 spells CASSLSNPETQYF. CDR3 DNA: TGCGCCAGCAGCTTATCCAATCCCGAGACCCAGTACTTC.

CDR3 in DNA: TGTGCCAGCTCACCACCTCGTTGGACGGACCTACGAGGCTACAATGAGCAGTTCTTC. This codes for CASSPPRWTDLRGYNEQFF. The chain is built from TRBV18 and TRBJ2-1; D unclear. V was trimmed by 0 bases and J by 3 bases, leaving 21 bases between them. Germline V gives CDR1 KGHSH, CDR2 LQKENI. The CDR3 has 19 amino acids. The full variable domain, completed using reference TRBV18 and TRBJ2-1, is NAGVMQNPRHLVRRRGQEARLRCSPMKGHSHVYWYRQLPEEGLKFMVYLQKENIIDESGMPKERFSAEFPKEGPSILRIQQVVRGDSAAYFCASSPPRWTDLRGYNEQFFGPGTRLTVL.

As for this clonotype: Because it lacks the conserved phenylalanine or tryptophan at the end, this CDR3 is likely a read error. This chain uses TRBV5-1 with TRBJ2-1, with D possibly TRBD2 on 6 matching bases. V gave up 3 bases and J gave up 0 bases, with 13 bases separating them. This CDR3 region has 16 residues. Germline loops: CDR1 SGHRS, CDR2 YFSETQ. The CDR3 nucleotides read TGCGCCAGCAGCTCTGGCGGGGAGAGCTCCTACAATGAGCAGTTCGTC. This codes for CASSSGGESSYNEQFV.

The J gene is TRBJ2-1, the V gene TRBV20-1; tentative D call: TRBD1 (7 bases). With 6 bases removed from V and 9 bases from J, the gap between germline ends came to 12 bases. CDR1 and CDR2 (germline): DFQATT, SNEGSKA (reference sequence). The CDR3 spans 11 residues. The CDR3 sequence is CSAGQGGEQFF. The CDR3 DNA is TGCAGTGCAGGGCAGGGGGGTGAGCAGTTCTTC.

This clonotype was seen a handful of times. V gene TRBV11-2 combines with J gene TRBJ2-7; TRBD2 matches at 16 bases. The CDR3 length is 17 residues. Germline V gene sequence: CDR1 SGHAT, CDR2 FQNNGV. V shed 0 bases, J shed 3 bases, and the junction held 2 bases outside the gene matches. The CDR3 DNA reads as TGTGCCAGCAGCTTAGAGGGACTAGCGGGAGGGTTCTACGAGCAGTACTTC. This encodes CASSLEGLAGGFYEQYF.

The genes are TRBV20-1 and TRBJ1-4, with D hard to call. From germline, CDR1 is DFQATT and CDR2 SNEGSKA (reference sequence). There are 15 residues in the CDR3. V was cut by 0 bases and J by 7 bases, with 15 bases left in between. The CDR3 loop is CSARESAPFGEKLFF. The CDR3, as DNA: TGCAGTGCTAGAGAGTCGGCCCCGTTTGGTGAAAAACTGTTTTTT.

This clonotype has a handful of counts. This chain uses TRBV5-1 with TRBJ2-5; D unclear. The V gene's germline CDR1 is SGHRS and CDR2 YFSETQ. The CDR3 is made up of 14 amino acids. The V gene lost 0 bases and the J gene lost 5 bases, with 11 bases spanning the gap. CDR3 coding DNA: TGCGCCAGCAGCTTGGGTGTACTAATGGAGACCCAGTACTTC. Translated, it gives CASSLGVLMETQYF.

A note on this clonotype: Compared with germline, one end of the junction differs, possibly owing to a read error. V usage is TRBV3-1 and J usage is TRBJ2-1; the match to TRBD2 covers 8 bases. The CDR3 contains 14 residues. Germline assignment: CDR1 LGHDT and CDR2 YNNKEL (reference sequence). This CDR3 is CASSQRGTHNEQFF. In nucleotides, the CDR3 is TGTGCCAGTAGCCAGCGGGGGACCCACAATGAGCAGTTCTTC.

The gene calls are TRBV20-1 and TRBJ2-1; D gene unclear. CDR1 and CDR2 (germline): DFQATT, SNEGSKA (reference sequence). The CDR3 has 13 residues. The V gene lost 8 bases and the J gene lost 1 base, with 12 bases spanning the gap. CDR3 in DNA: TGCAGTACTGAAAGGGATTCCTACAATGAGCAGTTCTTC. Protein product: CSTERDSYNEQFF.

In its sample, this clonotype was seen once. The chain links TRBV15 to TRBJ1-1; D is uncertain. Germline CDR1 is LNHNV and CDR2 is YYDKDF (reference sequence). Trimming left V 0 bases short and J 3 bases short, with 5 bases between. The CDR3 is 13 residues long. Here the CDR3 reads CATSRDMDTEAFF. CDR3 nucleotide sequence: TGTGCCACCAGCAGAGACATGGACACTGAAGCTTTCTTT.

This clonotype came up a few times. The chain employs TRBV5-1 and TRBJ2-1; D is undetermined. Trimming shortened V by 0 bases and J by 7 bases, and 11 bases separated the two germline ends. This CDR3 contains 14 residues. Germline V gives CDR1 SGHRS, CDR2 YFSETQ. CDR3 sequence (DNA): TGCGCCAGCAGCTTGGCAGAGTCCAGGAATGAGCAGTTCTTC. Protein sequence: CASSLAESRNEQFF.

Only a few counts were recorded for this clonotype. V and J are TRBV10-1 and TRBJ2-5; the D gene is possibly TRBD1 (5 bases). The V and J ends lost 5 bases and 4 bases respectively, with 11 bases between them. Germline CDR1 is WNHNN and CDR2 is SYGVQD (reference sequence). The CDR3 covers 13 residues. CDR3 nucleotides: TGCGCCAGCAGTTCCCATGACAGAGAGACCCAGTACTTC. It encodes CASSSHDRETQYF.

This clonotype was seen only a few times. The rearrangement links TRBV29-1 to TRBJ1-1; TRBD1 matches at 8 bases. Germline V lookup: CDR1 SQVTM, CDR2 ANQGSEA. V dropped 3 bases and J dropped 4; count of bases not matched to a gene: 4. CDR3 length equals 13 residues. CDR3 DNA sequence: TGCAGCGTTGATCACAGGGGGATCACTGAAGCTTTCTTT. It encodes CSVDHRGITEAFF.

The chain links TRBV21-1 to TRBJ1-1. TRBV21-1 is a documented pseudogene. CDR3 length: 12 amino acids. DNA for the CDR3: TGTGCCAGCAGCAAAGGGCACGCCGAAGCTTTCTTT. Residues: CASSKGHAEAFF.

The chain uses TRBV15 and TRBJ1-2; D gene unclear. The germline V gene encodes CDR1 LNHNV and CDR2 YYDKDF (reference sequence). The CDR3 consists of 17 residues. V was clipped by 0 bases and J by 1 base, with 15 bases between them. The CDR3 protein is CATSRELTVSLNYGYTF. The CDR3 nucleotides read TGTGCCACCAGCAGAGAACTCACTGTCAGCCTTAACTATGGCTACACCTTC.

The rearrangement joins TRBV5-1 to TRBJ2-1; 7 bases agree with TRBD2. V dropped 0 bases and J dropped 7; count of bases not matched to a gene: 10. The CDR3 length is 16 residues. From germline, CDR1 is SGHRS and CDR2 YFSETQ. This CDR3 is CASSLEVGGSGNEQFF. CDR3 bases: TGCGCCAGCAGCTTGGAAGTGGGGGGGAGTGGAAATGAGCAGTTCTTC.

This rearrangement joins TRBV20-1 to TRBJ2-4; 12 nucleotides match TRBD2. The V segment lost 6 bases and the J segment 13 bases; nucleotides outside the gene matches: 19. The germline V gene encodes CDR1 DFQATT and CDR2 SNEGSKA (reference sequence). The CDR3 loop spans 16 amino acids. CDR3 DNA sequence: TGCAGTGCGGGAGGACTAGCGGGGAGGCATTCGTCTGAGCAGTACTTC. It specifies CSAGGLAGRHSSEQYF.

A note on this clonotype: Because the CDR3 is missing its conserved closing phenylalanine or tryptophan, this is likely a read error. Because the CDR3's place on the DNA is in doubt, the DNA is left out and the CDR3 is given as listed by TCRdb. This chain connects TRBV5-1 to TRBJ1-4. The CDR3 spans 15 residues, counting both ends. Germline V gene lookup returns CDR1 SGHRS and CDR2 YFSETQ. Here the CDR3 reads CASSPGTGFYNEQFL.

This clonotype was found a few times. The chain uses TRBV7-2 and TRBJ2-1, with D perhaps matching TRBD2 (7 bases). The germline CDR1 and CDR2 sequences are SGHTA and FQGNSA. V lost 4 bases, J lost 3 bases, and 19 bases lay in between. The CDR3 is 17 residues long. The CDR3 loop reads CASSWGAGEALYNEQFF. The DNA of the CDR3 is TGTGCCAGCAGCTGGGGGGCGGGAGAGGCCCTCTACAATGAGCAGTTCTTC.

The chain employs TRBV5-1 and TRBJ2-2; D is possibly TRBD1 (6 bases). The CDR3 consists of 16 residues. Germline CDR1 reads SGHRS; CDR2 reads YFSETQ. Trimming left V 2 bases short and J 1 base short, with 12 bases between. This CDR3 reads CASSLIGQLNTGELFF. The CDR3 DNA follows: TGCGCCAGCAGCTTAATAGGACAGCTGAACACCGGGGAGCTGTTTTTT.

The chain has TRBV12-3 or TRBV12-4 and TRBJ1-5, with D tentatively TRBD1 (6 bases). The CDR3 has 15 residues. The germline V and J ends were trimmed by 4 bases and 12 bases, with 22 bases remaining between them. This CDR3 reads CASSSPWTDGEDQHF. The DNA of the CDR3 is TGTGCCAGCAGTTCCCCCTGGACAGACGGCGAGGACCAGCATTTT.

In its sample, this clonotype was seen many times. This chain uses TRBV6-5 with TRBJ2-6, with D uncertain. V lost 0 bases and J lost 3, with 6 bases in between. Germline assignment: CDR1 MNHEY and CDR2 SVGAGI. This CDR3 spans 15 amino acids. CDR3 sequence: CASSYSSFGANVLTF. The CDR3 nucleotides read TGTGCCAGCAGTTACTCCTCCTTTGGGGCCAACGTCCTGACTTTC.

In this sample, this clonotype turned up a few times. The chain joins TRBV14 to TRBJ2-5; D is uncertain. The CDR3 sequence is 16 residues long. Per germline, CDR1 SGHDN and CDR2 FVKESK. V lost 1 base, J lost 0 bases, and 12 bases lay in between. The CDR3 spells CASSQVTPSHQETQYF. The CDR3 DNA sequence: TGTGCCAGCAGCCAAGTGACTCCATCCCACCAAGAGACCCAGTACTTC.